The 28 T cell receptor beta chains listed next were all sequenced from one sample in a study of T cells in Graves' hyperthyroidism and ophthalmopathy. Amplified regions were TCR beta CDR3 sequences from RNA transcripts. HTBI primers were the set used in a first-round RT-PCR of the TCR CDR3. TCRdb processed the multiplex PCR reads anew with MiXCR; each CDR3 protein has one entry. The sample yields 750,000 to 900,000 distinct CDR3 sequences, around 39% seen once. Sequenced: blood. The origin of the receptors is a man aged 18-30 years with Graves' hyperthyroidism.

This chain links TRBV9 with TRBJ2-7; D remains unclear. The CDR3 contains 14 residues. Germline V lookup: CDR1 SGDLS, CDR2 YYNGEE. V was shortened by 7 bases and J by 6 bases, with 20 bases between the two germline ends. CDR3 nucleotide sequence: TGTGCCAGCCAAGAGATGGGCCGTCCTCTCGAGCAGTACTTC. It codes for CASQEMGRPLEQYF. Together with reference TRBV9 and TRBJ2-7, the CDR3 gives the full variable domain: DSGVTQTPKHLITATGQRVTLRCSPRSGDLSVYWYQQSLDQGLQFLIQYYNGEERAKGNILERFSAQQFPDLHSELNLSSLELGDSALYFCASQEMGRPLEQYFGPGTRLTVT.

The chain carries TRBV10-3 and TRBJ1-5; 9 bases match TRBD1. The V and J ends lost 10 bases and 2 bases, in that order; junction bases with no gene match: 6. CDR1 is ENHRY and CDR2 is SYGVKD in the germline V gene. CDR3 length equals 14 residues. The CDR3 here is CATGTGKGNQPQHF. The CDR3 DNA reads as TGTGCCACCGGGACAGGGAAGGGCAATCAGCCCCAGCATTTT.

This chain joins TRBV6-5 and TRBJ2-7, with 7 bases that match TRBD1. From germline, CDR1 is MNHEY and CDR2 SVGAGI. V dropped 4 bases and J dropped 3; count of bases not matched to a gene: 9. The CDR3 is made up of 15 amino acids. The CDR3 DNA follows: TGTGCCAGCAGTTCCTCCACAGGGGTGCACTACGAGCAGTACTTC. Translating it yields CASSSSTGVHYEQYF.

The chain joins TRBV5-6 to TRBJ1-1; D ambiguous. Germline lookup yields CDR1 SGHDT and CDR2 YYEEEE. The CDR3 has 14 amino acids. V was pared by 3 bases and J by 3 bases, with 12 bases between. The CDR3 reads CASSSGPEDTEAFF. Here the CDR3 DNA reads TGTGCCAGCAGCTCCGGTCCAGAGGACACTGAAGCTTTCTTT.

This clonotype was observed at least ten times. The V and J genes are TRBV29-1 and TRBJ1-1; D gene unclear. The CDR3 extends over 15 amino acids. Trimming pared 4 bases from V and 1 base from J, leaving 16 bases between. Per germline, CDR1 SQVTM and CDR2 ANQGSEA. The CDR3, as DNA: TGCAGCGTTGCTAGGGTTTCTGTCGGGAACACTGAAGCTTTCTTT. It codes for CSVARVSVGNTEAFF.

This clonotype has a count of ten or more. The chain couples TRBV7-9 to TRBJ2-5; D ambiguous. The CDR3 runs 11 residues. Per germline, CDR1 SEHNR and CDR2 FQNEAQ (reference sequence). V was trimmed by 7 bases and J by 5 bases, leaving 8 bases between them. The chain's CDR3 is CASTLRETQYF. CDR3 in DNA: TGTGCCAGCACCCTACGGGAGACCCAGTACTTC.

This clonotype was picked up many times. J is TRBJ1-5 and V is TRBV19; D gene uncertain. V gave up 6 bases and J gave up 4 bases, with 10 bases separating them. Germline V CDR1 and CDR2: LNHDA, SQIVND (reference sequence). This CDR3 has 13 amino acids. CDR3 sequence (DNA): TGTGCCAGTAGCCCCGCGAGGAATCAGCCCCAGCATTTT. Residues: CASSPARNQPQHF.

This clonotype was seen ten or more times. This sequence joins TRBV25-1 and TRBJ2-5; D could derive from TRBD1 or TRBD2 (6 bases each). In germline, CDR1 is MGHDK, CDR2 SYGVNS. The CDR3 has 13 residues. V was shortened by 7 bases and J by 3 bases, with 12 bases between the two germline ends. The chain's CDR3 is CASTEGGKETQYF. CDR3 nucleotides: TGTGCCAGCACCGAAGGGGGGAAAGAGACCCAGTACTTC.

The chain combines TRBV7-9 with TRBJ1-2, with unresolved D. V lost 0 bases and J lost 8, with 13 bases in between. The CDR3 runs 14 residues. Germline V gene data show CDR1 as SEHNR and CDR2 as FQNEAQ (reference sequence). CDR3 nucleotide sequence: TGTGCCAGCAGCTTAGCCCAAACGTTGAAGGGCTACACCTTC. Protein product: CASSLAQTLKGYTF. Full variable domain (rest looked up from reference TRBV7-9 and TRBJ1-2): DTGVSQNPRHKITKRGQNVTFRCDPISEHNRLYWYRQTLGQGPEFLTYFQNEAQLEKSRLLSDRFSAERPKGSFSTLEIQRTEQGDSAMYLCASSLAQTLKGYTFGSGTRLTVV.

The chain recombines TRBV9 with TRBJ2-7; D gene unclear. V was pared by 0 bases and J by 2 bases, with 9 bases between. This CDR3 comprises 14 residues. Germline V CDR1 and CDR2: SGDLS, YYNGEE. CDR3 DNA: TGTGCCAGCAGCGTAGGAAGTGATACCTACGAGCAGTACTTC. Translation: CASSVGSDTYEQYF.

This clonotype was counted many times. V gene TRBV19 combines with J gene TRBJ1-1, with D unresolved. V lost 5 bases to trimming and J lost 4 bases, with 8 bases between them. Germline CDR1 LNHDA, CDR2 SQIVND (reference sequence). The CDR3 is 12 residues long. This chain's CDR3 is CASSVSVTEAFF. The CDR3 DNA is TGTGCCAGTAGTGTGTCAGTCACTGAAGCTTTCTTT.

This clonotype is a singleton in its sample. The chain is built from TRBV9 and TRBJ1-1; D call uncertain. Trimming cost V 4 bases and J 0 bases, with 13 bases left between them. Germline values: CDR1 SGDLS, CDR2 YYNGEE. The CDR3 is 15 residues long. The CDR3 reads CASSLGFAMNTEAFF. CDR3 in DNA: TGTGCCAGCAGCTTAGGGTTTGCGATGAACACTGAAGCTTTCTTT.

This clonotype was counted ten times or more. The V gene is TRBV20-1, the J gene TRBJ1-5, with TRBD1 as a possible D gene (5 bases). CDR3 length equals 14 residues. Trimming removed 3 bases at V and 1 base at J, with 10 bases between. In germline, CDR1 is DFQATT, CDR2 SNEGSKA (reference sequence). CDR3 nucleotide sequence: TGCAGTGCTAGGAGAGGGGTAAGCAATCAGCCCCAGCATTTT. This encodes CSARRGVSNQPQHF.

This clonotype was seen ten or more times. This chain uses TRBV15 with TRBJ1-2, with D uncertain. The CDR3 loop spans 15 amino acids. Trimming cost V 0 bases and J 5 bases, with 13 bases left between them. Looked up from germline, CDR1 is LNHNV and CDR2 is YYDKDF (reference sequence). In DNA form, the CDR3 reads TGTGCCACCAGCAGAGAAACGGCCGGCGGGTATGGCTACACCTTC. Amino acid sequence: CATSRETAGGYGYTF. Looking up the rest from reference TRBV15 and TRBJ1-2 gives the full variable domain: DAMVIQNPRYQVTQFGKPVTLSCSQTLNHNVMYWYQQKSSQAPKLLFHYYDKDFNNEADTPDNFQSRRPNTSFCFLDIRSPGLGDTAMYLCATSRETAGGYGYTFGSGTRLTVV.

The chain combines TRBV19 with TRBJ1-1; the match to TRBD1 covers 7 bases. In germline, CDR1 is LNHDA, CDR2 SQIVND (reference sequence). CDR3 length equals 16 residues. Trimming at V came to 0 bases and at J to 1 base, leaving 5 bases not matched to a gene. The CDR3 coding sequence is TGTGCCAGTAGTATAGATGGATGGACAGGGAACACTGAAGCTTTCTTT. As protein: CASSIDGWTGNTEAFF.

At least ten counts were recorded for this clonotype. V and J are TRBV9 and TRBJ2-2; D is unclear. Germline V gives CDR1 SGDLS, CDR2 YYNGEE. Trimming pared 0 bases from V and 6 bases from J, leaving 6 bases between. The CDR3 is 13 amino acids. CDR3 protein: CASSVGGPGELFF. CDR3 DNA sequence: TGTGCCAGCAGCGTAGGCGGTCCCGGGGAGCTGTTTTTT.

This rearrangement joins TRBV24-1 to TRBJ2-2, with 11 bases lining up with TRBD1. The CDR3 runs to 14 residues. With V trimmed by 11 bases and J by 6 bases, 7 bases remained unmatched. Germline V lookup: CDR1 KGHDR, CDR2 SFDVKD. As DNA, the CDR3 is TGTGCCAGCAGCTGGACAGGGGGCCCCGGGGAGCTGTTTTTT. This translates into CASSWTGGPGELFF.

The V and J genes are TRBV5-4 and TRBJ2-3; TRBD2 agrees at 12 bases. There are 18 residues in the CDR3. Germline values: CDR1 SGHNT, CDR2 YYREEE (reference sequence). Trimming took 0 bases from V and 2 from J; bases not matched to a gene: 7. The CDR3 sequence is CASSLGLAGVGTTDTQYF. The CDR3 DNA follows: TGTGCCAGCAGCTTGGGACTAGCGGGAGTAGGGACCACAGATACGCAGTATTTT. The full variable domain, in which reference TRBV5-4 and TRBJ2-3 provide the parts outside the CDR3, is ETGVTQSPTHLIKTRGQQVTLRCSSQSGHNTVSWYQQALGQGPQFIFQYYREEENGRGNFPPRFSGLQFPNYSSELNVNALELDDSALYLCASSLGLAGVGTTDTQYFGPGTRLTVL.

The rearrangement joins TRBV20-1 to TRBJ1-1, with D unclear. Per the germline V gene, CDR1 is DFQATT and CDR2 is SNEGSKA (reference sequence). The CDR3 contains 15 residues. Trimming removed 0 bases at V and 1 base at J, with 12 bases between. The CDR3 nucleotides are TGCAGTGCTAGAGAAATCTCCAGGCAGAACACTGAAGCTTTCTTT. It is translated as CSAREISRQNTEAFF.

On this clonotype itself: Germline is not matched at one junction end, which may reflect a read error. The chain has TRBV14 and TRBJ2-7; 9 bases are a match to TRBD2. The CDR3 has 15 residues. Germline CDR1 is SGHDN and CDR2 is FVKESK. CDR3 region: CASSQASGASYKQYF. The CDR3 DNA follows: TGTGCCAGCAGCCAAGCTAGCGGGGCATCCTACAAGCAGTACTTC.

This clonotype was detected only a few times. The V gene is TRBV4-2, the J gene TRBJ2-5; D call uncertain. Germline loops: CDR1 LGHNA, CDR2 YNFKEQ. The CDR3 spans 13 residues. V lost 0 bases, J lost 5 bases, and 7 bases lay in between. In DNA, the CDR3 is TGTGCCAGCAGCCAAGATTCAAAGGAGACCCAGTACTTC. Translation gives CASSQDSKETQYF.

A word on this clonotype: A much larger clone lies one base from this, so it may be a read error. The chain has TRBV7-2 and TRBJ2-7; D not certain. The CDR3 is 15 residues long. In germline, CDR1 is SGHTA, CDR2 FQGNSA. The CDR3 sequence: CASSLTPGSSYGQYF. CDR3 bases: TGTGCCAGCAGCTTAACGCCAGGCAGCTCCTACGGGCAGTACTTC.

In DNA, the CDR3 is TGTGCCAGCAGCCAAGAGGGGTGGGACAGTAACACTGAAGCTTTCTTT. Translating it yields CASSQEGWDSNTEAFF. The chain joins TRBV7-9 to TRBJ1-1; 7 bases align to TRBD1. Germline V gene data show CDR1 as SEHNR and CDR2 as FQNEAQ (reference sequence). There are 16 residues in the CDR3. With 5 bases clipped from V and 2 bases from J, the junction kept 11 bases outside the gene matches.

To note about this clonotype: A much bigger clone sits one base away, suggesting this may be a read error. The chain links TRBV7-2 to TRBJ2-7; no clear D. Germline CDR1 reads SGHTA; CDR2 reads FQGNSA. The CDR3 extends over 16 amino acids. V lost 1 base and J 6 bases, leaving 19 bases between the germline ends. CDR3 loop: CASSLGPTAGPCEQYF. Written as DNA, the CDR3 is TGTGCCAGCAGCTTAGGGCCGACGGCCGGACCCTGCGAGCAGTACTTC.

The chain combines TRBV10-3 with TRBJ2-7, with 7 bases lining up with TRBD1. Germline CDR1 ENHRY, CDR2 SYGVKD. V lost 10 bases and J lost 6; bases outside the gene matches: 9. This CDR3 has 12 residues. CDR3 nucleotide sequence: TGTGCCACGACGGACAGGCTCTTCGAGCAGTACTTC. The encoded protein is CATTDRLFEQYF.

This clonotype came up a few times. The V call is TRBV5-1, the J call TRBJ1-1; the D gene is possibly TRBD1 (5 bases). CDR1 and CDR2 (germline): SGHRS, YFSETQ. The CDR3 is 14 amino acids. V lost 7 bases and J 10 bases, leaving 23 bases between the germline ends. CDR3 in amino acids: CASGSSGTVERAFF. DNA for the CDR3: TGCGCCAGCGGATCTTCCGGGACGGTGGAGAGAGCTTTCTTT. Variable domain in full (rest from reference TRBV5-1 and TRBJ1-1): KAGVTQTPRYLIKTRGQQVTLSCSPISGHRSVSWYQQTPGQGLQFLFEYFSETQRNKGNFPGRFSGRQFSNSRSEMNVSTLELGDSALYLCASGSSGTVERAFFGQGTRLTVV.

This clonotype was observed a handful of times. The V and J genes are TRBV2 and TRBJ2-7; 8 bases fit TRBD1. Germline V gene sequence: CDR1 SNHLY, CDR2 FYNNEI. The V and J ends lost 3 bases and 3 bases, in that order; junction bases with no gene match: 10. This CDR3 comprises 16 residues. The CDR3 coding sequence is TGTGCCAGCAGTGAGGATGCAGGGACAGGAAACTACGAGCAGTACTTC. Translation: CASSEDAGTGNYEQYF.

On this clonotype: An end of the junction differs from the germline gene, which may be a read error. V is TRBV7-9 and J is TRBJ2-7, with TRBD1 matching 7 bases. The CDR3 runs to 13 residues. The germline gives CDR1 SEHNR, CDR2 FQNEAQ (reference sequence). CDR3 bases: TGTGTCAGCTCACAGGGGCCCTACTACGAGCAGTACTTC. It encodes CVSSQGPYYEQYF.